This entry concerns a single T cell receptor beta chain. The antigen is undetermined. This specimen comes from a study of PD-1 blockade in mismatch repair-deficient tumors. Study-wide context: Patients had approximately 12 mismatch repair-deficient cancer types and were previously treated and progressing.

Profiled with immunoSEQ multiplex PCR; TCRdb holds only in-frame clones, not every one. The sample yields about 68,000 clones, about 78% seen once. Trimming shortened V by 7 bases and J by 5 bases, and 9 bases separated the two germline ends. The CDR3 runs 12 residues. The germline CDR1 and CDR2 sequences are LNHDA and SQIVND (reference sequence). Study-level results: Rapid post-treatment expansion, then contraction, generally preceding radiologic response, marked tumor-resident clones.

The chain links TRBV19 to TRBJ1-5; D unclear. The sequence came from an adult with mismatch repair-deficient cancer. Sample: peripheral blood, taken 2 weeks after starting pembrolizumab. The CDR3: CASKWLDQPQHF. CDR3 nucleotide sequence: TGTGCCAGTAAATGGTTGGATCAGCCCCAGCATTTT.